This TCR beta chain was identified in a study of shared clonotypes between healthy human individuals. The assay was carried out at the deep level. Clones were read by immunoSEQ multiplex PCR, and TCRdb kept only the in-frame ones, dropping some. The data show about 2,100,000 clones, about 93% seen once. Per the germline V gene, CDR1 is SGHRS and CDR2 is YFSETQ. Trimming cost V 6 bases and J 6 bases; bases outside gene matches: 7. CDR3 size: 14 residues. Naive CD8 cells lacked CD45RO, underwent positive selection for CCR7 and left out terminally differentiated effector memory CD45RA+ cells. Study-wide results and caveats: Memory subsets generally showed smaller estimated richness than naive subsets did.

With regard to this clone: Its antigen is unidentified.

This sequence was found in a man between 18 and 35 years old in good health. Some clones in this sample may be carry-over from other donors' samples. Sequencing was done on a sample of naive CD8+ T cells from PBMCs. This chain connects TRBV5-1 to TRBJ2-1, with 9 positions matching TRBD1. CDR3 DNA: TGCGCCAGCACCCCCGGGACAGGGATCAATGAGCAGTTCTTC. Translated: CASTPGTGINEQFF.